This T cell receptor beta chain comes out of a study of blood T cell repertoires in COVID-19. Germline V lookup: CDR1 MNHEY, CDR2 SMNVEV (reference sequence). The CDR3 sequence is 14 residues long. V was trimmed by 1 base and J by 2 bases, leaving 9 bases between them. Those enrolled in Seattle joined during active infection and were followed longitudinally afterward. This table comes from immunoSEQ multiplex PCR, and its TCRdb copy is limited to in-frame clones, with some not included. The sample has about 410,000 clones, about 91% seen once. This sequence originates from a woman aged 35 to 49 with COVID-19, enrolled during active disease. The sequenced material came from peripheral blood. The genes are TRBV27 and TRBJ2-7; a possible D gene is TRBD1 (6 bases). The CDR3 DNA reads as TGTGCCAGCAGTTTATATGGGACAACCTACGAGCAGTACTTC. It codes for CASSLYGTTYEQYF.